This T cell receptor (beta chain) was sequenced for a study of T cell changes during pregnancy in multiple sclerosis (dated by TCRdb to about 2019). For the wider study: The study examined how the T cell repertoire changed over the course of pregnancy in women with multiple sclerosis.

To note about this clone: No cognate antigen has been identified for it. The input lacks base qualities; no much larger clone sits a single base away.

The CDR1 and CDR2 encoded by the germline V gene (reference sequence) are LNHDA and SQIVND. V is shortened by 2 bases, J by 3 bases, and the region joining them spans 11 bases. From the cysteine up to the phenylalanine, the CDR3 has a length of 15 residues. Here the CDR3 DNA is all that survives: 45 bases in frame from base 1. Receptor amplification or capture employed the immunoSEQ multiplex PCR assay. In its TCRdb copy, this immuneACCESS table keeps in-frame sequences only and misses some clones. Where compared with another copy, unresolved V genes explain less than half of these, and the others have no known cause. For this sample there are some 80,000 clones; 94% appear just once. The ten most abundant clones make up less than 0.15% of the sample.

The clonotype originates from a female donor with multiple sclerosis, enrolled in a pregnancy study. Here the chain combines TRBV19 and TRBJ1-5; TRBD1 is possibly the D segment (5 matching bases). Sample: CD4+ T cells from peripheral blood mononuclear cells, taken after pregnancy. This receptor carries the CDR3 CASSIRDRNNQPQHF. The bases are TGTGCCAGTAGTATACGAGACAGAAACAATCAGCCCCAGCATTTT.